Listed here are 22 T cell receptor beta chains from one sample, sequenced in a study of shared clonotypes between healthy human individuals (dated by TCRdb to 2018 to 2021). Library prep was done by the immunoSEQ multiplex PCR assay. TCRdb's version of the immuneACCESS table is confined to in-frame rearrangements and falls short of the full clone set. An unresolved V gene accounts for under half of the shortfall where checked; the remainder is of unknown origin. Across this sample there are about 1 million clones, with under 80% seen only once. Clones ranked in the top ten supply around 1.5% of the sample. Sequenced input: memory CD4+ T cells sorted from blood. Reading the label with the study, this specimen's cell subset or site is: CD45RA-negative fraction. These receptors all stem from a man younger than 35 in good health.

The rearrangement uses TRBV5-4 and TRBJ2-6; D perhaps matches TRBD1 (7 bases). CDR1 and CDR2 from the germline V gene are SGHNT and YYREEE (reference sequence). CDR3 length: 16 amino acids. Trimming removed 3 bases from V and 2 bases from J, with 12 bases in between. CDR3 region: CASSSPGGTGANVLTF. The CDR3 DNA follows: TGTGCCAGCAGCTCGCCAGGGGGGACTGGGGCCAACGTCCTGACTTTC.

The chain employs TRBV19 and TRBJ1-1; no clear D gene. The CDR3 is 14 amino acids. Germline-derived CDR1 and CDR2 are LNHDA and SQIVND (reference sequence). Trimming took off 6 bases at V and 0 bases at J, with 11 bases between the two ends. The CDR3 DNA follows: TGTGCCAGTAGAGATGCGGGGATGAACACTGAAGCTTTCTTT. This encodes CASRDAGMNTEAFF.

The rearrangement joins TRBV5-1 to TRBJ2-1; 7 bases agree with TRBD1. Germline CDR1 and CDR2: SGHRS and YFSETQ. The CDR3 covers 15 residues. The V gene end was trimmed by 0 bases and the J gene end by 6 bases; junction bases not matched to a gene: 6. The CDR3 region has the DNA TGCGCCAGCAGCTTGGGGACAGGCTCAAGCAATGAGCAGTTCTTC. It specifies CASSLGTGSSNEQFF.

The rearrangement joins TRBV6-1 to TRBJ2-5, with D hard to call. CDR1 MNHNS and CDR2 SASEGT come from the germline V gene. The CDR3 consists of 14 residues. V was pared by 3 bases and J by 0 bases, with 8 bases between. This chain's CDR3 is CASSEMWNQETQYF. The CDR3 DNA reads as TGTGCCAGCAGTGAGATGTGGAACCAAGAGACCCAGTACTTC.

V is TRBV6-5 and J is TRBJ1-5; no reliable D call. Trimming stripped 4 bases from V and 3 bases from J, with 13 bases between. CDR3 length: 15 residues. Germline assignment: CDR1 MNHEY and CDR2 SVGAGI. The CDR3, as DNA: TGTGCCAGCAGTTTGGGCGGCGCCTCCAATCAGCCCCAGCATTTT. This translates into CASSLGGASNQPQHF.

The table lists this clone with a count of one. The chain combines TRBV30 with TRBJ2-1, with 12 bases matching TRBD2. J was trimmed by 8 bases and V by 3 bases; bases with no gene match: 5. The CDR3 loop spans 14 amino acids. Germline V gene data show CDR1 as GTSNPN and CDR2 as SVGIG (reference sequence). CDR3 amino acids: CAWRGLAGGYEQFF. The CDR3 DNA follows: TGTGCCTGGAGGGGGCTAGCGGGAGGGTATGAGCAGTTCTTC.

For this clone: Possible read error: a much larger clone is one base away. CDR3 sequence reads: CASSLGGGGVPGEQYF. The CDR3 region has the DNA TGTGCCAGCAGCTTAGGGGGCGGCGGAGTGCCGGGGGAGCAGTACTTC. The chain joins TRBV7-8 to TRBJ2-7, with D perhaps being TRBD1 or TRBD2 (5 bases each). V was clipped by 1 base and J by 7 bases, with 20 bases between them. The CDR3 has 16 residues. Germline V lookup: CDR1 SGHVS, CDR2 FQNEAQ.

The CDR3 bases are TGTGCCAGCAGCCCCGGGACACTGAAAAACATTCAGTACTTC. The encoded protein is CASSPGTLKNIQYF. The chain recombines TRBV7-2 with TRBJ2-4; perhaps TRBD1 as D (6 bases). V was trimmed by 5 bases and J by 4 bases, leaving 12 bases between them. The CDR3 is 14 residues long. Germline V gene data show CDR1 as SGHTA and CDR2 as FQGNSA.

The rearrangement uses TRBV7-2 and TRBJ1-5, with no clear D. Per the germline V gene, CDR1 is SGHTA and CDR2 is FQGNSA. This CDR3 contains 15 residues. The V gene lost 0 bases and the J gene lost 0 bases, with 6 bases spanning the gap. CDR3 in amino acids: CASSLAGSSNQPQHF. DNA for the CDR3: TGTGCCAGCAGCTTAGCCGGGTCTAGCAATCAGCCCCAGCATTTT.

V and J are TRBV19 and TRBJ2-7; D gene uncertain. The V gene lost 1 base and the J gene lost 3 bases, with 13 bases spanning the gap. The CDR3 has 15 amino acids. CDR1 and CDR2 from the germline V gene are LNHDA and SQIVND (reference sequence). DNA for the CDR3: TGTGCCAGTAGTATAGGGGGTCAGACGCGCTACGAGCAGTACTTC. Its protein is CASSIGGQTRYEQYF.

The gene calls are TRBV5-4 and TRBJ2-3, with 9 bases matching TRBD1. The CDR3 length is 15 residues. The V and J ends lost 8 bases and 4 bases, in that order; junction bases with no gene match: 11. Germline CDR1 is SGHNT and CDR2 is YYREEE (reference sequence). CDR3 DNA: TGTGCCAGTATCAGAACAGGGGGCGCCTCAGATACGCAGTATTTT. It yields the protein CASIRTGGASDTQYF.

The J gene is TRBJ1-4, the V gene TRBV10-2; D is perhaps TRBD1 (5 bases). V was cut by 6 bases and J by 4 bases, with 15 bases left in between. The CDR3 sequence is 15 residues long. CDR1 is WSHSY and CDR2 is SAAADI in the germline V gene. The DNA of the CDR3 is TGCGCCAGCAGGCGGGACTCTTCGATTAATGAAAAACTGTTTTTT. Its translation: CASRRDSSINEKLFF.

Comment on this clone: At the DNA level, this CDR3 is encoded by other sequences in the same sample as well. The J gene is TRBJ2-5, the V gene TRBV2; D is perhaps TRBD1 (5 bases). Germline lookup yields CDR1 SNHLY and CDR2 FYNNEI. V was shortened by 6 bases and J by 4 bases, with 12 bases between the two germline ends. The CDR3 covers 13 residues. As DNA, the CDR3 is TGTGCCAGCAGACCGGCAGGGCGAGAGACCCAGTACTTC. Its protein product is CASRPAGRETQYF.

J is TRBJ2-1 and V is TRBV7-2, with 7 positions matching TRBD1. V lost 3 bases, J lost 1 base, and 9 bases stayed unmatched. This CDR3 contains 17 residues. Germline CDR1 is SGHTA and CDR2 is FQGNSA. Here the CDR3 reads CASSFQTGKGSYNEQFF. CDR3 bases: TGTGCCAGCAGCTTCCAGACAGGGAAGGGTTCCTACAATGAGCAGTTCTTC. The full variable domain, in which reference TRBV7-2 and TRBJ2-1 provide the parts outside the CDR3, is GAGVSQSPSNKVTEKGKDVELRCDPISGHTALYWYRQSLGQGLEFLIYFQGNSAPDKSGLPSDRFSAERTGGSVSTLTIQRTQQEDSAVYLCASSFQTGKGSYNEQFFGPGTRLTVL.

CDR3 region: CASTVTGATEAFF. The CDR3 coding sequence is TGTGCCAGTACTGTTACAGGCGCCACTGAAGCTTTCTTT. The chain couples TRBV19 to TRBJ1-1; D possibly corresponds to TRBD1 (5 bases). CDR1 is LNHDA, CDR2 SQIVND, per germline (reference sequence). Trimming removed 7 bases from V and 4 bases from J, with 13 bases in between. The CDR3 covers 13 residues.

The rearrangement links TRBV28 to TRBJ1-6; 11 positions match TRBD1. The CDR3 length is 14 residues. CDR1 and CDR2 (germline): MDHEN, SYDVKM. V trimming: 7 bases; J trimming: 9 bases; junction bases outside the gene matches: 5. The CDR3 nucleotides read TGTGCCAGCATCATGGACAGGGGGCTTTCACCCCTCCACTTT. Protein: CASIMDRGLSPLHF.

CDR3 amino acids: CARSLGRSSYNSPLHF. The DNA of the CDR3 is TGTGCCAGAAGCTTGGGCAGGAGCTCCTATAATTCACCCCTCCACTTT. The chain couples TRBV5-3 to TRBJ1-6; D gene ambiguous. TRBV5-3 is identified as an open reading frame with a role that is uncertain. Trimming pared 0 bases from V and 0 bases from J, leaving 7 bases between. CDR3 length: 16 amino acids.

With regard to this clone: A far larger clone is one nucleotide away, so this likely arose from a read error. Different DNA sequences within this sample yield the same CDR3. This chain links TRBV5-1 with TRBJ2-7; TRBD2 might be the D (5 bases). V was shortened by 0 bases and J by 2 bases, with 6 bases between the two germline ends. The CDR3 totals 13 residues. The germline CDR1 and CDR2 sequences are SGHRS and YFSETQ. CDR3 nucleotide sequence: TGCGCCAGCAGCTTGGCCGGGACCTACGAGCAGTACTTC. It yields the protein CASSLAGTYEQYF.

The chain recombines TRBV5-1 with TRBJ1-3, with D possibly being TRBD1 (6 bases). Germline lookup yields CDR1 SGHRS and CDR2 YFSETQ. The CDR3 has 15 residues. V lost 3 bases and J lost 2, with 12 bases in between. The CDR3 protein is CASSSWGAAGNTIYF. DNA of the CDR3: TGCGCCAGCAGCTCATGGGGGGCGGCTGGAAACACCATATATTTT.

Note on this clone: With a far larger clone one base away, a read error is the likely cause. In DNA form, the CDR3 reads TGTGCCATCAGTGCAGGGCCCTACAATGAGCAGTTCTTC. Translated, it gives CAISAGPYNEQFF. This chain links TRBV10-3 with TRBJ2-1; possible D gene TRBD1, 5 bases. In germline, CDR1 is ENHRY, CDR2 SYGVKD. This CDR3 region has 13 residues. Trimming stripped 4 bases from V and 2 bases from J, with 6 bases between.

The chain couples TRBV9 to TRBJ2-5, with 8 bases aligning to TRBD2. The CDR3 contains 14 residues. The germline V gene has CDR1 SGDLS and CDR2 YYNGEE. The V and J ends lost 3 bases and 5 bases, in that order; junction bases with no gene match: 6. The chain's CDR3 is CASSAREGHETQYF. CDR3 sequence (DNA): TGTGCCAGCAGCGCCCGGGAGGGCCACGAGACCCAGTACTTC.

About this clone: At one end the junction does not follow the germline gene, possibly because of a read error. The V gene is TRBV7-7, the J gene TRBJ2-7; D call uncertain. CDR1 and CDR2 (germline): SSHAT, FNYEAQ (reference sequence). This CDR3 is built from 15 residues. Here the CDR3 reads CASSQRLGSQYEQYF. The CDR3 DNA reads TGTGCTAGCAGCCAAAGGCTGGGATCACAGTACGAGCAGTACTTC.